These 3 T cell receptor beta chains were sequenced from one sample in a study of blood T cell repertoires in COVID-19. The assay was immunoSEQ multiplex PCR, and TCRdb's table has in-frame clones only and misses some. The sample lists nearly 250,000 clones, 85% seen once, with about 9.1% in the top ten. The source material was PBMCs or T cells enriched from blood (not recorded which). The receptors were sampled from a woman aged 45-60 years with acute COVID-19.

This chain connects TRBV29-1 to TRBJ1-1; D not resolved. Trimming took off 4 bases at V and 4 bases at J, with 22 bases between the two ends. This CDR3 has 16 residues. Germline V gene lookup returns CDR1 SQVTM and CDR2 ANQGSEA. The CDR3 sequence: CSVAGIGLQLITEAFF. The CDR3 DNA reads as TGCAGCGTTGCGGGGATAGGGCTACAGTTAATCACTGAAGCTTTCTTT.

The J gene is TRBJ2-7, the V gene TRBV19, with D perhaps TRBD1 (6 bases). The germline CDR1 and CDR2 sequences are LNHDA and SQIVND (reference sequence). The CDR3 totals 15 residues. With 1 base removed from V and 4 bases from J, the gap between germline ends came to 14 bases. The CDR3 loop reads CASSIVVQGRYEQYF. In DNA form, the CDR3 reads TGTGCCAGTAGTATAGTGGTACAGGGAAGGTACGAGCAGTACTTC.

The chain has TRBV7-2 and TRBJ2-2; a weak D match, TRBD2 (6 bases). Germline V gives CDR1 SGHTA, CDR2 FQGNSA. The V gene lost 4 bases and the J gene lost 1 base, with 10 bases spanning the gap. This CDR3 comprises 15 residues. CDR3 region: CASSWQGGNTGELFF. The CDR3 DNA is TGTGCCAGCAGCTGGCAGGGAGGGAACACCGGGGAGCTGTTTTTT.